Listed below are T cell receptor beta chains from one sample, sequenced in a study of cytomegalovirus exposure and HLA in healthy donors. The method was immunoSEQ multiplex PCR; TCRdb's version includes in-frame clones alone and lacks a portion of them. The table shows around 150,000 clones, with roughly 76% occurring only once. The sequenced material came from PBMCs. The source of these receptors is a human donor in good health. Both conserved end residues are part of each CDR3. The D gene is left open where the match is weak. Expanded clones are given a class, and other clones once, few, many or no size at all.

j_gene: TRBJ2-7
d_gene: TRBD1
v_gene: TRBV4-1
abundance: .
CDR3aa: CASSQGRQGQGAYEQYF
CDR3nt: TGCGCCAGCAGCCAGGGTAGGCAAGGACAGGGGGCCTACGAGCAGTACTTC

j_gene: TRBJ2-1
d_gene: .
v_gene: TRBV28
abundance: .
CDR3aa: CASTAGTQNEQFF
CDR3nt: TGTGCCAGCACCGCCGGGACTCAAAATGAGCAGTTCTTC

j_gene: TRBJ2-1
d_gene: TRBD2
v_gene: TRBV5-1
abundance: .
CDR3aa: CASSSSGGAHNEQFF
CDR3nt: TGCGCCAGCAGCTCGAGCGGGGGGGCCCACAATGAGCAGTTCTTC

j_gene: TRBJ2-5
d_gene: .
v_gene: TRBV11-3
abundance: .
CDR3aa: CASSFSQGSETQYF
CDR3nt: TGTGCCAGCAGCTTTTCACAGGGTTCAGAGACCCAGTACTTC

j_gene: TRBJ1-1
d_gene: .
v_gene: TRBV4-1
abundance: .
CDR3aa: CASSQARNTEAFF
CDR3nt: TGCGCCAGCAGCCAAGCGAGGAACACTGAAGCTTTCTTT

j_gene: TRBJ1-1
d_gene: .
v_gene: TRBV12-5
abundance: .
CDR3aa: CASGKKSGVNTEAFF
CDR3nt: TGTGCTAGTGGAAAAAAAAGCGGGGTGAACACTGAAGCTTTCTTT

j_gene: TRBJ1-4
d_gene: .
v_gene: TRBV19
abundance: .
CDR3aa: CASSIGGQSNEKLFF
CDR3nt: TGTGCCAGTAGTATAGGTGGACAGTCTAATGAAAAACTGTTTTTT

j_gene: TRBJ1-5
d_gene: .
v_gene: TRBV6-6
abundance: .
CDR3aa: CASSPSDQPQHF
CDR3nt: TGTGCCAGCAGCCCCTCCGATCAGCCCCAGCATTTT

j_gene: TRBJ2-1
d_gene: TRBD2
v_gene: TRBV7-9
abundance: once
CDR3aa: CASSLASGGARVEQFF
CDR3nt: TGTGCCAGCAGCTTAGCTAGCGGGGGGGCTAGGGTTGAGCAGTTCTTC

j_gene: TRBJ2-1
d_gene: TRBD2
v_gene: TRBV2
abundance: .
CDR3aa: CASRAGTSSNEQFF
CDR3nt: TGTGCCAGCAGGGCCGGGACTAGTAGCAATGAGCAGTTCTTC

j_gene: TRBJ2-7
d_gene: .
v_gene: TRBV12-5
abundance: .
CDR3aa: CASGLKWELDGEQYF
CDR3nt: TGTGCTAGTGGTTTGAAGTGGGAGTTAGATGGCGAGCAGTACTTC

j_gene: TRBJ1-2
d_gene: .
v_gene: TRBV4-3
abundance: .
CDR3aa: CASSQDTRGRSYGYTF
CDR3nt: TGCGCCAGCAGCCAAGATACGCGGGGGCGAAGCTATGGCTACACCTTC

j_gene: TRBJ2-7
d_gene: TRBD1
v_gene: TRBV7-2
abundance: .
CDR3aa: CASSSDGQGVYEQYF
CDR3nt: TGTGCCAGCAGCTCTGACGGACAGGGGGTCTACGAGCAGTACTTC

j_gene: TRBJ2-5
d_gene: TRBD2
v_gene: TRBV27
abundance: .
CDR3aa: CASSLFAGGETQYF
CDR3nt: TGTGCCAGCAGTTTATTTGCGGGGGGGGAGACCCAGTACTTC

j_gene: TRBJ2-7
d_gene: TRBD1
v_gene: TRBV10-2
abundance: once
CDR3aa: CASSGRDRGRSEQYF
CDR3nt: TGCGCCAGCAGTGGCCGCGACAGGGGGCGAAGCGAGCAGTACTTC

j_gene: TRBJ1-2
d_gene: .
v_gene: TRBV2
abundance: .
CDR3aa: CASSESGQYGYTF
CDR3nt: TGTGCCAGCAGTGAATCTGGACAGTATGGCTACACCTTC

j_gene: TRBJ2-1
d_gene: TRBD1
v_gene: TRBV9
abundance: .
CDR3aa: CASSFGTGGGGEQFF
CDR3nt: TGTGCCAGCAGCTTCGGGACAGGAGGAGGGGGTGAGCAGTTCTTC

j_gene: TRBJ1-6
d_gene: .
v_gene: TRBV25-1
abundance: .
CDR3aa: CASSDWGDSPLHF
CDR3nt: TGTGCCAGCAGTGATTGGGGGGATTCACCCCTCCACTTT

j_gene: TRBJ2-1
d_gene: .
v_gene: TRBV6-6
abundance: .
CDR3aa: CASSYAKDFYNEQFF
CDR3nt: TGTGCCAGCAGTTACGCGAAAGATTTTTACAATGAGCAGTTCTTC

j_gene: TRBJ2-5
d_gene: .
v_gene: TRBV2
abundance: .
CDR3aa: CASLGGGETQYF
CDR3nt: TGTGCCAGCCTAGGAGGTGGCGAGACCCAGTACTTC

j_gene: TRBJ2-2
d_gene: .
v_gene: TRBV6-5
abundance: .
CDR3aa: CASSSLHAANTGELFF
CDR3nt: TGTGCCAGCAGTTCCCTTCATGCGGCGAACACCGGGGAGCTGTTTTTT

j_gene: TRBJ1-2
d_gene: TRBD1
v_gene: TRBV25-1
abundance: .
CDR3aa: CASSGSTGPRRGYTF
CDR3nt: TGTGCCAGCAGTGGATCGACAGGGCCACGTCGGGGCTACACCTTC

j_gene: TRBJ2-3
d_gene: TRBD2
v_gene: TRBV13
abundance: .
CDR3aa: CATSRNLAGATDTQYF
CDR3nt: TGTGCCACCTCACGAAATCTAGCGGGGGCTACAGATACGCAGTATTTT

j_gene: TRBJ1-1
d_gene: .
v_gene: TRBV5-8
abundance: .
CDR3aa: CASWDNMNTEAFF
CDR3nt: TGTGCCAGTTGGGACAACATGAACACTGAAGCTTTCTTT

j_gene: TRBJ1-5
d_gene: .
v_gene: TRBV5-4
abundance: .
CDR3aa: CASSLKGVGQPQHF
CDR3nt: TGTGCCAGCAGCTTAAAAGGGGTCGGTCAGCCCCAGCATTTT

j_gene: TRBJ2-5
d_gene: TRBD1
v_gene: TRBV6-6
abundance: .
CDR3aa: CASSYSPGGTQYF
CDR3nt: TGTGCCAGCAGTTACTCTCCAGGGGGTACCCAGTACTTC

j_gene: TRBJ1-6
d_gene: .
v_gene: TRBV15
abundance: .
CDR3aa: CATSSGQLSPLHF
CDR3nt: TGTGCCACCAGCAGTGGGCAGTTGTCACCCCTCCACTTT

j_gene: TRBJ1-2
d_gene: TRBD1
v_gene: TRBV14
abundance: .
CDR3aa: CASSQDQGALGYTF
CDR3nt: TGTGCCAGCAGCCAGGACCAGGGGGCGCTTGGCTACACCTTC

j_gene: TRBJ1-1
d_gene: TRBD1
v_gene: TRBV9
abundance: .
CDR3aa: CASGRQGNTEAFF
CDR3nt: TGTGCCAGCGGGAGACAGGGGAACACTGAAGCTTTCTTT

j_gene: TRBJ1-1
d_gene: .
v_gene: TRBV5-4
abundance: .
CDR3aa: CASSSLRVNTEAFF
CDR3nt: TGTGCCAGCAGCTCGTTGAGGGTGAACACTGAAGCTTTCTTT

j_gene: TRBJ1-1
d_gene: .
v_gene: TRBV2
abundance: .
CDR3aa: CASRLQGFAEAFF
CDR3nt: TGTGCCAGCAGGTTACAGGGATTCGCTGAAGCTTTCTTT

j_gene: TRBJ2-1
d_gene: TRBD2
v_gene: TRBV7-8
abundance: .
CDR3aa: CASSLALAGGPEQFF
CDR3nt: TGTGCCAGCAGCTTAGCGCTAGCGGGGGGCCCTGAGCAGTTCTTC

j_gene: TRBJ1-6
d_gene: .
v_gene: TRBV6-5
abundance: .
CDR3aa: CASTRSAYNSPLHF
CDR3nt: TGTGCCAGCACCAGGTCAGCCTATAATTCACCCCTCCACTTT

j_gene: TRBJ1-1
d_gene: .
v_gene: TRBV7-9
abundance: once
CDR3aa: CASSFGLYGQNTEAFF
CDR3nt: TGTGCCAGCAGCTTCGGACTTTACGGCCAGAACACTGAAGCTTTCTTT

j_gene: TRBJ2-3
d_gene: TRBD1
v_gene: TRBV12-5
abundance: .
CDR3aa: CASGLVPKNSGTGVADTQYF
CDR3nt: TGTGCTAGTGGTTTGGTACCTAAAAACTCCGGGACAGGAGTAGCAGATACGCAGTATTTT

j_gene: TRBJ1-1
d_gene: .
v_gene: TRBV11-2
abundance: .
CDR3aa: CASSPQLTAEAFF
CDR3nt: TGTGCCAGCAGCCCCCAGTTAACAGCAGAAGCTTTCTTT

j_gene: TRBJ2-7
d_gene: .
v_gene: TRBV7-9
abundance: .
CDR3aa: CASSTTEDRSYEQYF
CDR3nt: TGTGCCAGCAGTACCACAGAGGACAGATCCTACGAGCAGTACTTC

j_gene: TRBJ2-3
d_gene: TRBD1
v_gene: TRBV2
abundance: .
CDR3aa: CASLSGQGLLTQYF
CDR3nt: TGTGCCAGCCTCTCGGGACAGGGGCTGCTGACGCAGTATTTT

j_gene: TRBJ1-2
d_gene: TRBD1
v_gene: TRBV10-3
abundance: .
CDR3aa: CAITSGQSYGYTF
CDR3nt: TGTGCCATCACGTCGGGACAGAGCTATGGCTACACCTTC

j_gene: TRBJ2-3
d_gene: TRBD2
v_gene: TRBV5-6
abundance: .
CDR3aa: CASSPGLAGDTQYF
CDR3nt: TGTGCCAGCAGCCCGGGACTAGCGGGTGATACGCAGTATTTT

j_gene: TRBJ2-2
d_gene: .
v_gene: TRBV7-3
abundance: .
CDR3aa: CASSPRAYTGELFF
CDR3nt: TGTGCCAGCAGCCCGCGGGCGTACACCGGGGAGCTGTTTTTT

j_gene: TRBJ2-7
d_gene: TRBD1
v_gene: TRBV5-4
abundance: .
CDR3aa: CASSLQGTGVIEQYF
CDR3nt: TGTGCCAGCAGCCTACAAGGGACAGGGGTCATCGAGCAGTACTTC

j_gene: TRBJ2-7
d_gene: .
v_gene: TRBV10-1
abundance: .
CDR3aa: CASSDSTAREQYF
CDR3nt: TGCGCCAGCAGTGACTCGACAGCTCGCGAGCAGTACTTC

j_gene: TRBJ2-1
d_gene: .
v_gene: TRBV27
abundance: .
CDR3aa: CASSLSIGDEQFF
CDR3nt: TGTGCCAGCAGTTTATCAATAGGGGATGAGCAGTTCTTC

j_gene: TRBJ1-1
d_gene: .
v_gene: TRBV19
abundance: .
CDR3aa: CASSIIEQTEAFF
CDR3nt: TGTGCCAGTAGTATCATTGAACAGACTGAAGCTTTCTTT